This TCR beta chain comes out of a study of vaccination and CD4 T cells after COVID-19. The sample holds one count of this clonotype. What it recognizes is unknown. The CDR3 runs to 18 residues. In germline, CDR1 is WNHNN, CDR2 SYGVQD (reference sequence). V lost 0 bases to trimming and J lost 5 bases; unmatched junction nucleotides: 7. As for treatment: 10-day PBMC culture with coronavirus spike peptide pools or control peptides (ViraFEST assay). Cultured CD4+ T cells had their DNA profiled by the Oncomine TCR Beta short-read assay. One entry per CDR3 protein results from TCRdb running MiXCR on the PCR reads. Here the sample spans 9,500 to 13,000 distinct CDR3 sequences, over 50% being singletons.

The genes are TRBV10-1 and TRBJ2-2; 12 bases match TRBD2. The sequenced material came from CD4+ T cells from blood, cultured in vitro. The TCR was taken from a human donor who had recovered from COVID-19. CDR3 nucleotide sequence: TGCGCCAGCAGTGAGTCAACGACTAGCGGGAGCAGGACCGGGGAGCTGTTTTTT. Translated: CASSESTTSGSRTGELFF.